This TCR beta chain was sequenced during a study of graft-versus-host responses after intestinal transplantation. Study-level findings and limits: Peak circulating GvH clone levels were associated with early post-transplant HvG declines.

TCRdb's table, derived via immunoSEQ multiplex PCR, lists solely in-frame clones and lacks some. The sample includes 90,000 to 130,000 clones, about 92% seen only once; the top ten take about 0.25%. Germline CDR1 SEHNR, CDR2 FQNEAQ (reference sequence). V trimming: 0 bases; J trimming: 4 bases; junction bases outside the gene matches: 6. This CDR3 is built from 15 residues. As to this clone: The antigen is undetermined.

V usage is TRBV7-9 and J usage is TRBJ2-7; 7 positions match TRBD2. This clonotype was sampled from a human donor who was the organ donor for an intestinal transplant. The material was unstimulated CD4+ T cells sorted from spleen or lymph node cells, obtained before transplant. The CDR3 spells CASSLARGSRYEQYF. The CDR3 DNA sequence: TGTGCCAGCAGCTTAGCACGCGGGAGTCGGTACGAGCAGTACTTC.